The following is a TCR beta chain sequence with its context. The entry originates in a study of blood T cell repertoires in COVID-19. For the study at large: Samples representing acute and convalescent COVID-19 were sourced from the United States, Italy and Spain. Sources were T cells, B-cell-depleted T cells, or PBMCs; the material itself was cDNA or gDNA.

Germline V gives CDR1 LNHDA, CDR2 SQIVND (reference sequence). V lost 7 bases, J lost 3 bases, and 12 bases lay in between. The CDR3 contains 13 residues. As originally analysed: Reference gene primer amplification gave estimated nucleated cell counts. Profiling relied on immunoSEQ multiplex PCR, and the TCRdb table lists in-frame clones only, not all of them. That table is the source of V, J and clone size, and D and trimming were worked out from the DNA. The profile shows 120,000 to 150,000 clones, 82% of them singletons. This sequence joins TRBV19 and TRBJ1-1; no clear D gene. The source material was peripheral blood. The TCR comes from a human donor with acute or convalescent COVID-19. The donor label of this sample is uncertain. The CDR3 region is CASILAGYTEAFF. In DNA, the CDR3 is TGTGCCAGTATACTCGCAGGCTACACTGAAGCTTTCTTT. Full variable domain (rest looked up from reference TRBV19 and TRBJ1-1): DGGITQSPKYLFRKEGQNVTLSCEQNLNHDAMYWYRQDPGQGLRLIYYSQIVNDFQKGDIAEGYSVSREKKESFPLTVTSAQKNPTAFYLCASILAGYTEAFFGQGTRLTVV.